The present T cell receptor (beta chain) was sequenced within a study of shared clonotypes between healthy human individuals. Turning to this clone: The antigen remains undetermined.

Libraries were prepared by immunoSEQ multiplex PCR; TCRdb keeps only in-frame clonotypes and omits some of them. The table has approximately 2.4 million clones, roughly 95% seen once. Whole-study results and caveats: Clonotypes which were not shared had lower generation probabilities than clonotypes that all four donors shared. Read depth was anticipated to influence clonotype sharing among donors. What naive subsets generally showed was a larger estimated richness than memory subsets showed.

Trimming took off 0 bases at V and 7 bases at J, with 13 bases between the two ends. CDR3 size: 16 residues. Germline V lookup: CDR1 MNHNY, CDR2 SVGAGI (reference sequence). The sample consisted of naive CD4+ T cells sorted from blood. Stated subset: CD45RA+ positively selected. This receptor was identified in a man aged 18 to 30 in good health. V and J are TRBV6-6 and TRBJ1-6, with D possibly being TRBD1 (5 bases). CDR3 region: CASSYSFRARNSPLHF. The CDR3 DNA reads TGTGCCAGCAGTTACTCGTTCAGGGCTAGAAATTCACCCCTCCACTTT.